This note documents a single TCR beta chain sequence. At one end, the junction sequence differs from germline, possibly due to a read error. CDR3 length: 12 amino acids. Germline V gives CDR1 GTSNPN, CDR2 SVGIG (reference sequence). The entry originates in a study of PD-1 blockade in classical Hodgkin lymphoma. Study summary: Intravenous nivolumab at 3 mg/kg was given to patients every 2 weeks.

Each of the patients experienced relapse following autologous stem cell transplantation, and their brentuximab vedotin exposure differed. Negative magnetic selection isolated CD4+ T cells from thawed PBMCs. Complete response, partial response or progressive disease was each patient's best response. The protocol was immunoSEQ multiplex PCR, while the TCRdb copy is restricted to in-frame clones and leaves out a portion. The sample includes approximately 30,000 clones, 70% to 80% of them seen just once. This TCR derives from a human donor with classical Hodgkin lymphoma. The rearrangement links TRBV30 to TRBJ1-1; no clear D gene. Specimen: CD4+ T cells from blood, collected at baseline. CDR3 sequence reads: CARSAQRTEAFF. CDR3 nucleotides: TGTGCCCGGAGTGCACAGCGGACTGAAGCTTTCTTT.